The rows below give T cell receptor beta chains drawn from one sample of a study of molecular identifiers for immune sequencing clone quantification. MiXCR, run by TCRdb on the PCR reads, gives a single entry per CDR3 protein. The sample includes about 630,000 distinct CDR3 sequences, 25% seen only once; the top ten take 0.78%. Material for sequencing was naive CD8+ T cells from blood, with Jurkat cell RNA spiked in. The receptors were gathered from a human donor in good health. Some libraries in this study had Jurkat cell RNA spiked in. The CDR3 runs from the conserved cysteine through the conserved F or W. Fields, in order: J gene, V gene, CDR3 protein.

J: TRBJ2-7; V: TRBV7-9; CDR3: CASSPTRGANEQYF
J: TRBJ2-1; V: TRBV4-2; CDR3: CASSQDRWGNEQFF
J: TRBJ1-5; V: TRBV6-2/TRBV6-3; CDR3: CASSYASGQFFQPQHF
J: TRBJ1-2; V: TRBV4-3; CDR3: CASSQDLSGGASLSGYTF
J: TRBJ1-1; V: TRBV15; CDR3: CATSRDTGYTEAFF
J: TRBJ2-3; V: TRBV9; CDR3: CASSLEGSGTPYTDTQYF
J: TRBJ2-5; V: TRBV2; CDR3: CASRIAGGLETQYF
J: TRBJ2-7; V: TRBV29-1; CDR3: CSVEISDRSSYEQYF
J: TRBJ1-1; V: TRBV12-3/TRBV12-4; CDR3: CASSLVSNTEAFF
J: TRBJ2-1; V: TRBV3-1; CDR3: CASSRKGLAGPYNEQFF
J: TRBJ2-5; V: TRBV28; CDR3: CASTQVWNQETQYF
J: TRBJ1-5; V: TRBV19; CDR3: CASSITEFSNQPQHF
J: TRBJ2-3; V: TRBV7-9; CDR3: CASSLGPFATDTQYF
J: TRBJ1-4; V: TRBV7-6; CDR3: CASSSQGVANEKLFF
J: TRBJ2-2; V: TRBV19; CDR3: CASSVGQRGTGELFF
J: TRBJ2-2; V: TRBV6-5; CDR3: CASDPGQGSTGELFF
J: TRBJ1-4; V: TRBV12-3/TRBV12-4; CDR3: CASRGPLDEKLFF
J: TRBJ2-6; V: TRBV7-9; CDR3: CASRGQPSGANVLTF
J: TRBJ2-1; V: TRBV30; CDR3: CAPVGSGNEQFF
J: TRBJ2-7; V: TRBV4-2; CDR3: CASSQVGGRASYEQYF
J: TRBJ1-1; V: TRBV6-2/TRBV6-3; CDR3: CASSPGQGQGYTEAFF
J: TRBJ2-5; V: TRBV6-2/TRBV6-3; CDR3: CASSFSTSGDQETQYF
J: TRBJ2-5; V: TRBV20-1; CDR3: CSARDMSEGQETQYF
J: TRBJ2-7; V: TRBV27; CDR3: CASSELTGGSHEQYF
J: TRBJ1-6; V: TRBV13; CDR3: CASSSELESRGGSATNSPLHF
J: TRBJ1-1; V: TRBV6-5; CDR3: CASSGTGTSEAFF
J: TRBJ1-3; V: TRBV28; CDR3: CASSLVGVGLSGNTIYF
J: TRBJ2-7; V: TRBV12-3/TRBV12-4; CDR3: CASSPENTRGEQYF
J: TRBJ1-5; V: TRBV21-1; CDR3: CASSPRWAFQPQHF
J: TRBJ2-1; V: TRBV13; CDR3: CASSSGLGGSYNEQFF
J: TRBJ2-1; V: TRBV4-3; CDR3: CASSQDLAREGEQFF
J: TRBJ2-7; V: TRBV4-1; CDR3: CASSQGSSGQYF
J: TRBJ1-3; V: TRBV11-2; CDR3: CASSLGTGGFAGNTIYF
J: TRBJ2-7; V: TRBV2; CDR3: CASSRGLAKDYDSYEQYF
J: TRBJ2-5; V: TRBV15; CDR3: CATSRSKIGPRETQYF
J: TRBJ1-1; V: TRBV7-6; CDR3: CASSPTDNTEAFF
J: TRBJ2-7; V: TRBV30; CDR3: CAWSPGAGGNEQYF
J: TRBJ2-7; V: TRBV20-1; CDR3: CSAPGPRFPYEQYF
J: TRBJ2-7; V: TRBV5-4; CDR3: CASSSGQGSSYEQYF
J: TRBJ2-3; V: TRBV4-3; CDR3: CASSEGVRTDTQYF
J: TRBJ1-1; V: TRBV5-1; CDR3: CASSRNRENTEAFF
J: TRBJ1-1; V: TRBV7-8; CDR3: CASSYRDAVNTEAFF
J: TRBJ1-2; V: TRBV29-1; CDR3: CSVETGSAYGYTF
J: TRBJ1-5; V: TRBV4-3; CDR3: CASSQTGGGRYSNQPQHF
J: TRBJ1-6; V: TRBV27; CDR3: CASSSGGRVSSPLHF
J: TRBJ2-7; V: TRBV7-9; CDR3: CASSPLTGGGYEQYF
J: TRBJ2-3; V: TRBV28; CDR3: CASSLSGQGSDTQYF
J: TRBJ2-2; V: TRBV24-1; CDR3: CATSDPTGELFF
J: TRBJ2-4; V: TRBV20-1; CDR3: CSARDIGSGGYKNIQYF
J: TRBJ1-5; V: TRBV20-1; CDR3: CSASVEVITVSIQPQHF
J: TRBJ1-1; V: TRBV11-1; CDR3: CASSLVGRGTEAFF
J: TRBJ2-7; V: TRBV4-3; CDR3: CASSQDSSGGGYEQYF
J: TRBJ1-1; V: TRBV7-9; CDR3: CASSLARGPTEAFF
J: TRBJ2-3; V: TRBV7-9; CDR3: CASISQGSITDTQYF
J: TRBJ2-7; V: TRBV5-8; CDR3: CASSLGWGRMYEQYF
J: TRBJ2-7; V: TRBV29-1; CDR3: CSAAVGGVEQYF
J: TRBJ2-3; V: TRBV7-3; CDR3: CASSITGGPTDTQYF